Given below is one T cell receptor beta chain in context. Its antigen is not known. These data come from a study of blood T cells in healthy people across ages. The study, taken as a whole, reports: Per million T cells, TCR beta diversity dropped about linearly as age rose. For the donors, CMV status was unknown and possibly confounded expanded clonotype changes.

Deletions cut 3 bases from V and 4 bases from J, with 9 bases between. Germline values: CDR1 DFQATT, CDR2 SNEGSKA (reference sequence). This CDR3 region has 12 residues. The donors, all healthy, were Caucasians living in Russia, aged roughly 6 to 100. A second about 6 to 11 cycle PCR used barcoded and J-beta primers. One entry per CDR3 protein results from TCRdb running MiXCR on the 5' RACE reads. The data contain around 1.5 million distinct CDR3 sequences, about 35% of them singletons. This chain connects TRBV20-1 to TRBJ1-2; D unresolved. Sequences were obtained from blood. This receptor was taken from a woman aged 25 to 39 in good health. The CDR3, as DNA: TGCAGTGCTAGTCCCGCGGGCTATGGCTACACCTTC. The encoded protein is CSASPAGYGYTF.